The source of this TCR beta chain is a study of T cells in Graves' hyperthyroidism and ophthalmopathy. Trimming cost V 2 bases and J 13 bases, with 12 bases left between them. Germline CDR1 LNHNV, CDR2 YYDKDF (reference sequence). The CDR3 loop spans 13 amino acids. The TCR beta CDR3 regions underwent amplification using RNA transcripts as the source. The TCR CDR3 first-round RT-PCR relied on the HTBI primer set. TCRdb fed the multiplex PCR reads into MiXCR, producing one record per CDR3 protein. The table has 750,000 to 900,000 distinct CDR3 sequences, roughly 37% seen once. The sequenced sample was blood. The clonotype was recovered from a man between 18 and 35 years old with Graves' hyperthyroidism. This chain joins TRBV15 and TRBJ1-6; perhaps TRBD1 as D (6 bases). The CDR3 loop reads CATSRNREQPLHF. CDR3 nucleotide sequence: TGTGCCACCAGCAGAAACAGGGAACAGCCCCTCCACTTT.